Sequencing of this T cell receptor (beta chain) was carried out in a study of shared clonotypes between healthy human individuals. Background on the study: Plates per donor: three CD4 naive, three CD4 memory, two CD8 naive, one CD8 memory.

The method was immunoSEQ multiplex PCR; TCRdb's version includes in-frame clones alone and lacks a portion of them. Of over 2 million clones in the sample, 85% to 95% were seen once. Trimming took off 3 bases at V and 4 bases at J, with 9 bases between the two ends. The CDR3 sequence is 13 residues long. Germline-derived CDR1 and CDR2 are LNHDA and SQIVND (reference sequence). The clonotype originates from a man aged 18 to 30 in good health. Some clones in this sample may be carry-over from other donors' samples. The genes are TRBV19 and TRBJ1-2; perhaps TRBD1 as D (5 bases). The sequenced sample consisted of naive CD4+ T cells from PBMCs. Indicated subset: CD45RA+ positively selected. In DNA form, the CDR3 reads TGTGCCAGTAGTATTTCCAGGGTCTATGGCTACACCTTC. Amino acids: CASSISRVYGYTF. Full variable domain (missing parts from reference TRBV19 and TRBJ1-2): DGGITQSPKYLFRKEGQNVTLSCEQNLNHDAMYWYRQDPGQGLRLIYYSQIVNDFQKGDIAEGYSVSREKKESFPLTVTSAQKNPTAFYLCASSISRVYGYTFGSGTRLTVV.